Each of the 30 T cell receptor beta chains below was sequenced from the same sample in a study of CD8+ T cells in alopecia areata. The authors extracted RNA and reverse transcribed it into cDNA as the sequencing template. Assay: immunoSEQ multiplex PCR; the TCRdb copy retains only in-frame clones and omits some. The table records 140,000 to 150,000 clones, around three fifths of them present only once. The material was CD4+ T cells sorted from blood, obtained at week 0. The source of these receptors is a human donor with alopecia areata.

Of note for this clone: A junction boundary mismatches the germline segment, possibly from a read error. The same CDR3 is also encoded by other DNA sequences in this sample. The chain joins TRBV29-1 to TRBJ2-5; D gene unclear. This CDR3 contains 13 residues. Per the germline V gene, CDR1 is SQVTM and CDR2 is ANQGSEA. The CDR3 nucleotides are TGCAGCGTCGAAGGGTCCGGCCAAGAGACCCAGTACTTC. It is translated as CSVEGSGQETQYF.

The V gene is TRBV30, the J gene TRBJ2-3; 8 nucleotides align to TRBD2. V lost 4 bases to trimming and J lost 4 bases; unmatched junction nucleotides: 4. The CDR3 contains 13 residues. CDR1 is GTSNPN and CDR2 is SVGIG in the germline V gene (reference sequence). The CDR3 nucleotides read TGTGCCTGGAACCCCGGGGGGGCAGATACGCAGTATTTT. This gives the protein CAWNPGGADTQYF.

This clone was detected only a few times. The V and J genes are TRBV7-2 and TRBJ1-2; D is possibly TRBD1 (5 bases). V was clipped by 1 base and J by 8 bases, with 14 bases between them. Germline V gene sequence: CDR1 SGHTA, CDR2 FQGNSA. This CDR3 is built from 14 residues. For the CDR3, the DNA is TGTGCCAGCAGCTTAGAAACAGGCCGCGGGGGCTACACCTTC. It encodes CASSLETGRGGYTF.

This chain links TRBV5-1 with TRBJ2-5; no firm D call. Per germline, CDR1 SGHRS and CDR2 YFSETQ. The CDR3 contains 13 residues. The V and J ends lost 4 bases and 5 bases respectively, with 12 bases between them. In nucleotides, the CDR3 is TGCGCCAGCAGCCCGAAAGCTTCCGAGACCCAGTACTTC. Residues: CASSPKASETQYF.

This clone came up once. The V gene is TRBV2, the J gene TRBJ1-6; D gene unclear. CDR1 and CDR2 from the germline V gene are SNHLY and FYNNEI. The CDR3 sequence is 13 residues long. As DNA, the CDR3 is TGTGCGAGCGGGGTATTCTATAATTCACCCCTCCACTTT. It encodes CASGVFYNSPLHF. Full variable domain (outside the CDR3, taken from reference TRBV2 and TRBJ1-6): EPEVTQTPSHQVTQMGQEVILRCVPISNHLYFYWYRQILGQKVEFLVSFYNNEISEKSEIFDDQFSVERPDGSNFTLKIRSTKLEDSAMYFCASGVFYNSPLHFGNGTRLTVT.

The chain has TRBV2 and TRBJ2-7; D remains unclear. CDR1 is SNHLY, CDR2 FYNNEI, per germline. The CDR3 sequence is 13 residues long. V shed 2 bases and J shed 1 base, with 6 bases lying between them. CDR3 residues: CASSEQQSYEQYF. The CDR3 DNA reads TGTGCCAGCAGTGAACAACAGTCCTACGAGCAGTACTTC.

J is TRBJ2-7 and V is TRBV2; no reliable D call. The CDR3 covers 13 residues. Germline CDR1 SNHLY, CDR2 FYNNEI. Trimming removed 2 bases from V and 4 bases from J, with 9 bases in between. CDR3 in DNA: TGTGCCAGCAGTGAAAAGGCCCCATACGAGCAGTACTTC. Translation: CASSEKAPYEQYF. The complete variable domain, with remaining parts taken from reference TRBV2 and TRBJ2-7, reads EPEVTQTPSHQVTQMGQEVILRCVPISNHLYFYWYRQILGQKVEFLVSFYNNEISEKSEIFDDQFSVERPDGSNFTLKIRSTKLEDSAMYFCASSEKAPYEQYFGPGTRLTVT.

Points on this clone: Other DNA sequences in the same sample also yield this CDR3. The V and J genes are TRBV29-1 and TRBJ1-1; D is perhaps TRBD1 (6 bases). Germline-derived CDR1 and CDR2 are SQVTM and ANQGSEA. Trimming took off 3 bases at V and 1 base at J, with 6 bases between the two ends. This CDR3 has 12 residues. Here the CDR3 DNA reads TGCAGCGTTGACAGGGGGAACACTGAAGCTTTCTTT. Its translation: CSVDRGNTEAFF.

Only a few counts were recorded for this clone. This chain joins TRBV7-2 and TRBJ2-7, with D perhaps TRBD1 (6 bases). The CDR3 contains 13 residues. Trimming removed 5 bases at V and 5 bases at J, with 13 bases between. Germline CDR1 SGHTA, CDR2 FQGNSA. This CDR3 is CASSLGQSNEQYF. The CDR3, as DNA: TGTGCCAGCAGCCTCGGACAGTCAAACGAGCAGTACTTC.

This chain joins TRBV6-5 and TRBJ1-1; D not resolved. Trimming removed 0 bases from V and 1 base from J, with 9 bases in between. CDR1 and CDR2 from the germline V gene are MNHEY and SVGAGI. This CDR3 has 15 residues. The CDR3 DNA reads TGTGCCAGCAGTTACTCAGCCTTCGGGAACACTGAAGCTTTCTTT. Amino acids: CASSYSAFGNTEAFF.

J is TRBJ2-5 and V is TRBV2; 8 nucleotides line up with TRBD2. The junction had 3 bases not matched to a gene; V was cut back by 5 bases and J by 4 bases. This CDR3 is 13 amino acids long. Germline V lookup: CDR1 SNHLY, CDR2 FYNNEI. CDR3 sequence reads: CASSRGGRETQYF. CDR3 sequence (DNA): TGTGCCAGCAGTCGGGGGGGGCGAGAGACCCAGTACTTC.

CDR3 in amino acids: CASSLGLAAQETQYF. The CDR3 coding sequence is TGTGCCAGCAGCTTAGGACTAGCGGCACAAGAGACCCAGTACTTC. The gene calls are TRBV7-9 and TRBJ2-5, with TRBD2 identical over 9 bases. The CDR3 consists of 15 residues. CDR1 is SEHNR, CDR2 FQNEAQ, per germline (reference sequence). Trimming took 1 base from V and 2 from J; bases not matched to a gene: 2.

The J gene is TRBJ2-7, the V gene TRBV2, with D possibly matching TRBD2 (6 bases). Germline V gives CDR1 SNHLY, CDR2 FYNNEI. The CDR3 loop spans 14 amino acids. V dropped 6 bases and J dropped 3 bases, with 15 bases sitting between them. The CDR3 sequence is CASSLEGLVYEQYF. In DNA, the CDR3 is TGTGCCAGCAGCTTGGAGGGGCTAGTCTACGAGCAGTACTTC.

This chain connects TRBV27 to TRBJ2-3; unclear D gene. Germline values: CDR1 MNHEY, CDR2 SMNVEV (reference sequence). There are 10 residues in the CDR3. Trimming cost V 8 bases and J 3 bases, with 3 bases left between them. CDR3 amino acids: CASGTDTQYF. The DNA for the CDR3 is TGTGCCAGCGGGACAGATACGCAGTATTTT.

This clone showed up just a few times. The V call is TRBV20-1, the J call TRBJ2-5; D is undetermined. Per the germline V gene, CDR1 is DFQATT and CDR2 is SNEGSKA (reference sequence). V was clipped by 5 bases and J by 2 bases, with 6 bases between them. The CDR3 is 11 amino acids. CDR3: CSASKQETQYF. CDR3 nucleotides: TGCAGTGCTTCAAAACAAGAGACCCAGTACTTC.

This clone was seen only once. This rearrangement joins TRBV6-5 to TRBJ1-1; D gene ambiguous. V was trimmed by 5 bases and J by 1 base, leaving 8 bases between them. The CDR3 covers 13 residues. In germline, CDR1 is MNHEY, CDR2 SVGAGI. The CDR3 loop reads CASSAPGNTEAFF. In nucleotides, the CDR3 is TGTGCCAGCAGTGCCCCAGGGAACACTGAAGCTTTCTTT.

The chain recombines TRBV4-1 with TRBJ2-7; 9 bases line up with TRBD1. V dropped 3 bases and J dropped 5; count of bases not matched to a gene: 17. CDR3 length: 18 residues. Per the germline V gene, CDR1 is MGHRA and CDR2 is YSYEKL. The CDR3 spells CASSHKTAAWDRVNEQYF. The DNA of the CDR3 is TGCGCCAGCAGCCATAAAACTGCAGCGTGGGACAGGGTAAACGAGCAGTACTTC.

The V gene is TRBV9, the J gene TRBJ2-7; D ambiguous. CDR1 SGDLS and CDR2 YYNGEE come from the germline V gene. The CDR3 length is 15 residues. With 2 bases removed from V and 0 bases from J, the gap between germline ends came to 12 bases. The CDR3 is CASSVGSSSSYEQYF. In nucleotides, the CDR3 is TGTGCCAGCAGCGTTGGCTCCAGTAGCTCCTACGAGCAGTACTTC.

The chain carries TRBV27 and TRBJ2-3; D call uncertain. V was shortened by 7 bases and J by 3 bases, with 14 bases between the two germline ends. The V gene's germline CDR1 is MNHEY and CDR2 SMNVEV (reference sequence). The CDR3 totals 14 residues. As DNA, the CDR3 is TGTGCCAGCACCACACGCACCGCGACAGATACGCAGTATTTT. It specifies CASTTRTATDTQYF.

The chain is built from TRBV7-2 and TRBJ1-2; weak D call: TRBD1 (6 bases). This CDR3 is built from 14 residues. Trimming took off 5 bases at V and 8 bases at J, with 18 bases between the two ends. Germline V lookup: CDR1 SGHTA, CDR2 FQGNSA. The CDR3 spells CASSPRAGDGGYTF. CDR3 bases: TGTGCCAGCAGCCCAAGGGCAGGGGATGGGGGCTACACCTTC.

V is TRBV5-4 and J is TRBJ2-5; 7 bases fit TRBD1. Looked up from germline, CDR1 is SGHNT and CDR2 is YYREEE (reference sequence). Trimming took 9 bases from V and 2 from J; bases not matched to a gene: 7. This CDR3 region has 13 residues. CDR3 sequence: CAITTGAQETQYF. CDR3 sequence (DNA): TGTGCCATTACAACAGGGGCGCAAGAGACCCAGTACTTC.

The chain joins TRBV5-6 to TRBJ1-5; D is perhaps TRBD1 (6 bases). Germline-derived CDR1 and CDR2 are SGHDT and YYEEEE. V shed 0 bases and J shed 3 bases, with 7 bases lying between them. This CDR3 has 14 amino acids. The CDR3 DNA follows: TGTGCCAGCAGCTTGGCAGGGGTCAATCAGCCCCAGCATTTT. Its protein product is CASSLAGVNQPQHF.

J is TRBJ2-3 and V is TRBV19, with 10 bases identical to TRBD2. The CDR3 runs 12 residues. Germline V gives CDR1 LNHDA, CDR2 SQIVND (reference sequence). V shed 6 bases and J 6 bases; nucleotides not matched to a gene: 0. CDR3 sequence: CASRGLADTQYF. DNA for the CDR3: TGTGCCAGTAGGGGACTAGCGGATACGCAGTATTTT.

The CDR3 region is CASSSHWTGHTEAFF. CDR3 in DNA: TGTGCCAGCAGCTCGCATTGGACAGGGCATACTGAAGCTTTCTTT. The chain couples TRBV7-9 to TRBJ1-1; 8 bases are a match to TRBD1. This CDR3 is built from 15 residues. Looked up from germline, CDR1 is SEHNR and CDR2 is FQNEAQ (reference sequence). Losses at the gene ends were 4 bases for V and 5 bases for J; bases not matched to a gene: 9.

The rearrangement links TRBV29-1 to TRBJ2-5; a weak D match, TRBD1 (5 bases). The V end was cut by 6 bases, the J end by 1 base, with 15 bases between. Per the germline V gene, CDR1 is SQVTM and CDR2 is ANQGSEA. This CDR3 is 14 amino acids long. The CDR3 coding sequence is TGCAGCGTCCAAATGAAGGGGCCCCAAGAGACCCAGTACTTC. Translating it yields CSVQMKGPQETQYF.

This clone was observed a handful of times. The V and J genes are TRBV29-1 and TRBJ2-5, with 8 bases identical to TRBD2. The CDR3 spans 12 residues. Germline V gene sequence: CDR1 SQVTM, CDR2 ANQGSEA. With V trimmed by 7 bases and J by 5 bases, 6 bases remained unmatched. The CDR3 here is CSEAGAGETQYF. The CDR3, as DNA: TGCAGCGAAGCGGGGGCCGGGGAGACCCAGTACTTC.

The rearrangement links TRBV5-6 to TRBJ2-3; 12 bases map to TRBD2. The junction had 8 bases not matched to a gene; V was cut back by 4 bases and J by 5 bases. The CDR3 is 16 residues long. Germline CDR1 reads SGHDT; CDR2 reads YYEEEE. The CDR3 coding sequence is TGTGCCAGCAGCCCCTGGACTAGCGGGGTGAGAGATACGCAGTATTTT. This codes for CASSPWTSGVRDTQYF.

This clone has more than one count but fewer than ten. V and J are TRBV29-1 and TRBJ2-7; 9 bases map to TRBD1. The J segment lost 4 bases and the V segment lost 7 bases, leaving 8 bases of the junction unmatched. Germline lookup yields CDR1 SQVTM and CDR2 ANQGSEA. This CDR3 comprises 13 residues. CDR3 bases: TGCAGCGCCGGCCGGGACAGGGCGTACGAGCAGTACTTC. It translates to CSAGRDRAYEQYF.

The V and J genes are TRBV30 and TRBJ1-1, with D perhaps TRBD1 (5 bases). V was clipped by 1 base and J by 4 bases, with 10 bases between them. This CDR3 region has 13 residues. The germline CDR1 and CDR2 sequences are GTSNPN and SVGIG (reference sequence). The chain's CDR3 is CAWSAGSGTEAFF. The CDR3 DNA reads as TGTGCCTGGAGTGCAGGGAGCGGCACTGAAGCTTTCTTT.

The J gene is TRBJ1-5, the V gene TRBV29-1, with 9 bases lining up with TRBD1. The germline V gene encodes CDR1 SQVTM and CDR2 ANQGSEA. This CDR3 has 15 amino acids. After removal of 3 bases from V and 6 bases from J, the junction contained 9 bases not matched to a gene. CDR3 nucleotide sequence: TGCAGCGTTGATCCGACCGGGACAGGGTTTCAGCCCCAGCATTTT. It translates to CSVDPTGTGFQPQHF.